The TCR beta chain described here comes from a study of CD8+CD57+ T cells in acquired aplastic anemia. Study-wide points: The CD8+ Simpson's diversity of patients and controls was not significantly different.

Remarks on this clonotype: Its matching antigen is unknown.

The sequenced patients had an expansion of CD8+CD57+ cells seen by flow cytometry. Genomic DNA provided the template from which TCR beta VDJ and CDR3 profiles were obtained. One entry per CDR3 protein, called by TCRdb with MiXCR from the reads. This sample has 250,000 to 300,000 distinct CDR3 sequences, with roughly 53% found just once. This CDR3 comprises 14 residues. V was pared by 6 bases and J by 9 bases, with 15 bases between. Germline lookup yields CDR1 LGHDT and CDR2 YNNKEL (reference sequence). Sample: sorted CD4+, CD8+, or CD8+CD57+ T cells (not recorded which) from PBMCs. This rearrangement joins TRBV3-1 to TRBJ1-6; D remains unclear. The TCR originated in a human donor with aplastic anemia. In nucleotides, the CDR3 is TGTGCCAGCAGTGACTCGGGGAGTACTTCACCCCTCCACTTT. Amino acid sequence: CASSDSGSTSPLHF.